Below, one T cell receptor (beta chain) is given with its context. Trimming left V 2 bases short and J 3 bases short, with 14 bases between. The CDR3 runs 15 residues. The germline CDR1 and CDR2 sequences are MNHEY and SVGAGI. The data belong to a study of blood T cell repertoires in COVID-19. Study details: COVID-19 samples from acute and convalescent phases originated in the United States, Italy and Spain.

Authors' processing steps: Estimated nucleated cell counts came from reference gene primer amplification. The repertoire was sequenced with immunoSEQ multiplex PCR; TCRdb's copy has only in-frame clones and lacks some. The V and J calls and clone size are taken from that table; D and trimming were inferred from the DNA. The sample yields about 220,000 clones, approximately 78% seen once. V and J are TRBV6-5 and TRBJ2-7; a weak D match, TRBD1 (6 bases). Sequenced sample: peripheral blood. The TCR sequence derives from a woman in her 70s with COVID-19, enrolled during active disease. CDR3: CASSYLGQTYYEQYF. In nucleotides, the CDR3 is TGTGCCAGCAGTTACCTCGGACAGACATACTACGAGCAGTACTTC.